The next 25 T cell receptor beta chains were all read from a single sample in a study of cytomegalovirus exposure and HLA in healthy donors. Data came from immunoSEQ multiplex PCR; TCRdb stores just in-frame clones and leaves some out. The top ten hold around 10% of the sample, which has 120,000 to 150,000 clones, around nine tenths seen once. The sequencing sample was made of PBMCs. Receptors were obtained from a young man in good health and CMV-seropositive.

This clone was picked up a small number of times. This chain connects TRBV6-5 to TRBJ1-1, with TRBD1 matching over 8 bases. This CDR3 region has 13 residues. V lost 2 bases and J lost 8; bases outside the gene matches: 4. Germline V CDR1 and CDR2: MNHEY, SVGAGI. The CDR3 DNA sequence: TGTGCCAGCAGTTACCTCGGACAGGGCGAAGCTTTCTTT. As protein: CASSYLGQGEAFF.

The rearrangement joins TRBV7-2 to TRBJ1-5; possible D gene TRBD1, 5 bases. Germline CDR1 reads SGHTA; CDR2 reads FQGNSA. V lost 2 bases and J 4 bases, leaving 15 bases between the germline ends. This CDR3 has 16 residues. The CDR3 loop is CASSLHAGELNQPQHF. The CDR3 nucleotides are TGTGCCAGCAGCTTACATGCGGGGGAATTAAATCAGCCCCAGCATTTT.

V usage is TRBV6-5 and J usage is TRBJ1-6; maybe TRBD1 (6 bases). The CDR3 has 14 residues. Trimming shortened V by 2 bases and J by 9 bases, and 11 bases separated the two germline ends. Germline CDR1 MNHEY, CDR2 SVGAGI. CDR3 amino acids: CASSYRGLSSPLHF. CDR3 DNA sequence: TGTGCCAGCAGTTACAGGGGGTTAAGTTCACCCCTCCACTTT.

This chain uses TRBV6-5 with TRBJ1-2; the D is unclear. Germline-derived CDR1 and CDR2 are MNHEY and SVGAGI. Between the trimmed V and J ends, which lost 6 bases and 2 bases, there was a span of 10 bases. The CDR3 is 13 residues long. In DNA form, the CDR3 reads TGTGCCAGCAGACGCGGGTTAAACTATGGCTACACCTTC. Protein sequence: CASRRGLNYGYTF.

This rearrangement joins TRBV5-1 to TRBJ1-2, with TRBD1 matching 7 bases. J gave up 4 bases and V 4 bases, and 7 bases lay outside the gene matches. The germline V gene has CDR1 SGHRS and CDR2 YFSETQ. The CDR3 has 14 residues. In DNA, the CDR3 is TGCGCCAGCAGCCCCTATGGGGACAGCTATGGCTACACCTTC. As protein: CASSPYGDSYGYTF.

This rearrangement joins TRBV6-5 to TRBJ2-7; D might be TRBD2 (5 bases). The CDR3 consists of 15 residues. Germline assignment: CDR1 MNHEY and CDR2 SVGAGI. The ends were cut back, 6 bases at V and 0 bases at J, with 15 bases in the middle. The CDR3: CASSPQRRSSYEQYF. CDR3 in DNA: TGTGCCAGCAGCCCCCAAAGGAGGAGCTCCTACGAGCAGTACTTC.

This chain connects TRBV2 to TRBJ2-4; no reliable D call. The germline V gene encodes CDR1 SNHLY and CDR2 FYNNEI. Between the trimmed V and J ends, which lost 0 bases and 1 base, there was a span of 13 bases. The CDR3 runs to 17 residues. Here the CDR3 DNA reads TGTGCCAGCAGTGAAGCGCTTGCCTGGGCGGCCAAAAACATTCAGTACTTC. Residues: CASSEALAWAAKNIQYF. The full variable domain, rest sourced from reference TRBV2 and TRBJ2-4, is EPEVTQTPSHQVTQMGQEVILRCVPISNHLYFYWYRQILGQKVEFLVSFYNNEISEKSEIFDDQFSVERPDGSNFTLKIRSTKLEDSAMYFCASSEALAWAAKNIQYFGAGTRLSVL.

CDR3 nucleotides: TGTGCCAGCAGCGGGGGGGGGAGCACAGATACGCAGTATTTT. Protein product: CASSGGGSTDTQYF. The chain joins TRBV5-4 to TRBJ2-3; 7 bases fit TRBD2. The CDR3 has 14 residues. V shed 4 bases and J 0 bases; nucleotides not matched to a gene: 2. Germline V CDR1 and CDR2: SGHNT, YYREEE (reference sequence). Filled out from reference TRBV5-4 and TRBJ2-3, the complete variable domain reads ETGVTQSPTHLIKTRGQQVTLRCSSQSGHNTVSWYQQALGQGPQFIFQYYREEENGRGNFPPRFSGLQFPNYSSELNVNALELDDSALYLCASSGGGSTDTQYFGPGTRLTVL.

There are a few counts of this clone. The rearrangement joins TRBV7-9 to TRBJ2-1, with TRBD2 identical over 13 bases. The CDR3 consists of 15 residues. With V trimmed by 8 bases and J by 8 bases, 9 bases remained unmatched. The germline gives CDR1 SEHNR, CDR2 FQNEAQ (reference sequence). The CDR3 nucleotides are TGTGCCAGCTGGGAGGGAGGACTAGCGGGAGATGAGCAGTTCTTC. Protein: CASWEGGLAGDEQFF.

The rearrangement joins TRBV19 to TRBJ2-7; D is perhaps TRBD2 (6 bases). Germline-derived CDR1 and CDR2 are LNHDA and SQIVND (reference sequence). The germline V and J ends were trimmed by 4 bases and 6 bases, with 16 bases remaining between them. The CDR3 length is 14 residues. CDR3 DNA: TGTGCCAGTAGTACGGGCGGGATGAGGTCCGAGCAGTACTTC. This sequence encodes CASSTGGMRSEQYF. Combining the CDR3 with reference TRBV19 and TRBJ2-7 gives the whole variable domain DGGITQSPKYLFRKEGQNVTLSCEQNLNHDAMYWYRQDPGQGLRLIYYSQIVNDFQKGDIAEGYSVSREKKESFPLTVTSAQKNPTAFYLCASSTGGMRSEQYFGPGTRLTVT.

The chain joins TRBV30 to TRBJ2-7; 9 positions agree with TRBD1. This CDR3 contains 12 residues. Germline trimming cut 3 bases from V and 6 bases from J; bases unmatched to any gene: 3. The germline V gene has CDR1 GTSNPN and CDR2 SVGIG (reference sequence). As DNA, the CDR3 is TGTGCCTGGAGAGACAGGGGGGCCGAGCAGTACTTC. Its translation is CAWRDRGAEQYF.

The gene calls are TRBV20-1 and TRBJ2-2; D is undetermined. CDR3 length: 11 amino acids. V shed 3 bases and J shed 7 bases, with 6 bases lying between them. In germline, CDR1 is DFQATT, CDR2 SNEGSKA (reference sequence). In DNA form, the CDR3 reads TGCAGTGCTAGTCCGGGCGGGGAGCTGTTTTTT. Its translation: CSASPGGELFF.

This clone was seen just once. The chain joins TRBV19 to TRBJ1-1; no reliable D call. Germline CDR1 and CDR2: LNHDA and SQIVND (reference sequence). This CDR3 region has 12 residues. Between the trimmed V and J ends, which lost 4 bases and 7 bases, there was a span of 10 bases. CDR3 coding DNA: TGTGCCAGTAGTACTGGGCCGAATGAAGCTTTCTTT. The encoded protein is CASSTGPNEAFF.

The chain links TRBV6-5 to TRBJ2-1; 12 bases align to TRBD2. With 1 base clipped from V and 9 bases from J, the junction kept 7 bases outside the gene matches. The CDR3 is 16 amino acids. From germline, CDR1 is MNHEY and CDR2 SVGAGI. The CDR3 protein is CASSYLASGGAGEQFF. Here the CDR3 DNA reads TGTGCCAGCAGTTACTTGGCTAGCGGGGGGGCCGGTGAGCAGTTCTTC.

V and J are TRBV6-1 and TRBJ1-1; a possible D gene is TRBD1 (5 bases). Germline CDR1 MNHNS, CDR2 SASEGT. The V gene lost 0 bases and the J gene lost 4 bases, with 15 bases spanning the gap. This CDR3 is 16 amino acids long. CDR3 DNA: TGTGCCAGCAGTGAAGCAGGGAGGGGATCGGGCACTGAAGCTTTCTTT. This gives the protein CASSEAGRGSGTEAFF.

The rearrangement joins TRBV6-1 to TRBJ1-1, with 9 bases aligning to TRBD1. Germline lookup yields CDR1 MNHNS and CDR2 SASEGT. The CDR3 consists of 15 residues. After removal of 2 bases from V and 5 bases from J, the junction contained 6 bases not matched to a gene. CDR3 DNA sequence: TGTGCCAGCAGTGAACCCGGACAGGGGAAAACTGAAGCTTTCTTT. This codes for CASSEPGQGKTEAFF.

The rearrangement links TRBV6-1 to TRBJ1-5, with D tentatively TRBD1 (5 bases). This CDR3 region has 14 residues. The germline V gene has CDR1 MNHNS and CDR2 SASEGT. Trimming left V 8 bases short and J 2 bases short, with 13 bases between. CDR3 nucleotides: TGTGCCAGCGGTAGGAGGGGCCGCAATCAGCCCCAGCATTTT. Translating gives CASGRRGRNQPQHF.

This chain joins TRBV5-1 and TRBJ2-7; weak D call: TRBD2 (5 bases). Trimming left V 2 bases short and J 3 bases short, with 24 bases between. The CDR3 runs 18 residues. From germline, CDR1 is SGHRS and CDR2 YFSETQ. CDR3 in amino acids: CASSFLAQTGGRSYEQYF. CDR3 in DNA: TGCGCCAGCAGCTTCCTAGCTCAAACGGGCGGACGCAGCTACGAGCAGTACTTC.

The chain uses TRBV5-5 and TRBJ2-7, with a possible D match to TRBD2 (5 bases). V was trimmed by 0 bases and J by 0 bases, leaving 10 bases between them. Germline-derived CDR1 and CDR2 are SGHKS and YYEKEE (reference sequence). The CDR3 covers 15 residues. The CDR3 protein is CASSLVTGSSYEQYF. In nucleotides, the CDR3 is TGTGCCAGCAGCTTGGTAACTGGGAGCTCCTACGAGCAGTACTTC.

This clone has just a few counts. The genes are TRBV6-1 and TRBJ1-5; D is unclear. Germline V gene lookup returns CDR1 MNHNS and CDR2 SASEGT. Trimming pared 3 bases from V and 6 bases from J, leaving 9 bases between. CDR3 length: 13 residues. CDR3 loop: CASSEEGAQPQHF. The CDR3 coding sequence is TGTGCCAGCAGTGAGGAGGGTGCTCAGCCCCAGCATTTT.

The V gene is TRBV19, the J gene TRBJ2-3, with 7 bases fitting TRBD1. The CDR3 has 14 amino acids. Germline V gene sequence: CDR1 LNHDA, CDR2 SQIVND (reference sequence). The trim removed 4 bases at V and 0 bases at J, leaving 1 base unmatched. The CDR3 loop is CASSTTGSTDTQYF. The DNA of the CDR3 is TGTGCCAGTAGTACGACAGGGAGCACAGATACGCAGTATTTT.

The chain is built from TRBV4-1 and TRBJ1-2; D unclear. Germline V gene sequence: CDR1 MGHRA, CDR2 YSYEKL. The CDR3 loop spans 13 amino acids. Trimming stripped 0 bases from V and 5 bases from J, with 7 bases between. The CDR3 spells CASSQEDLYGYTF. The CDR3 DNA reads TGCGCCAGCAGCCAAGAGGACTTGTATGGCTACACCTTC.

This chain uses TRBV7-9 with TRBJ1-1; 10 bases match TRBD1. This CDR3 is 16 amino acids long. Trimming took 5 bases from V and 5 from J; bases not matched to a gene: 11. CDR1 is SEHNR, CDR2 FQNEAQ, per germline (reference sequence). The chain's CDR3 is CASSPSPGQGGTEAFF. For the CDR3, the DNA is TGTGCCAGCAGCCCGAGCCCTGGACAGGGGGGGACTGAAGCTTTCTTT.

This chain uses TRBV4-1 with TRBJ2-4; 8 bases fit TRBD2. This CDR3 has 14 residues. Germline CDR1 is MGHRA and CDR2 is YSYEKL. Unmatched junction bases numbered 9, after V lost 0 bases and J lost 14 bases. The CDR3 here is CASSQEKSGSGEYF. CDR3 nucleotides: TGCGCCAGCAGCCAAGAGAAAAGCGGGAGTGGCGAGTACTTC.

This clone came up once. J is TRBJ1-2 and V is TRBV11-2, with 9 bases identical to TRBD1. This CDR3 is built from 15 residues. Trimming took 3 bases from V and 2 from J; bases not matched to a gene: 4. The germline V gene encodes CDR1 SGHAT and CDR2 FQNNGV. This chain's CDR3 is CASSFLGTGNYGYTF. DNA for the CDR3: TGTGCCAGCAGCTTCCTTGGGACAGGGAACTATGGCTACACCTTC.